This T cell receptor beta chain emerged from a study of beta chain features in type 1 diabetes. Study-wide findings and caveats: It was not settled here whether HLA type affects TCRB rearrangement. Because the template was cDNA, high-expressing cells might be over-represented.

CDR3 length: 15 amino acids. Between the trimmed V and J ends, which lost 3 bases and 6 bases, there was a span of 15 bases. CDR1 MGHRA and CDR2 YSYEKL come from the germline V gene. Purity (above 95%) was reached by all sorted populations. This clone was counted a few times. The antigen is unknown. The whole isolated RNA underwent reverse transcription, so sequencing captured expressed TCRB transcripts. The data were produced by immunoSEQ multiplex PCR, yet TCRdb's version contains in-frame clones alone and is incomplete. The sample gives hundreds of thousands of clones, around 15% of which show up once; 6.7% is in the top ten.

The sequencing sample was made of central memory CD4+ T cells from blood. The chain has TRBV4-1 and TRBJ2-1; no firm D call. This clonotype originated in a man under 40 in good health. The CDR3 is CASSHPGNVVNEQFF. In DNA, the CDR3 is TGCGCCAGCAGCCACCCCGGAAATGTTGTCAATGAGCAGTTCTTC.